The T cell receptor (beta chain) under discussion was sequenced for a study of cytomegalovirus exposure and HLA in healthy donors. Points from the study as a whole: Earlier analysis yielded a pattern in which most TCR beta V segments were productive about 87% or about 30% of the time.

Per germline, CDR1 MDHEN and CDR2 SYDVKM. V shed 5 bases and J 2 bases; nucleotides not matched to a gene: 11. The CDR3 is 17 amino acids. The PCR was carried out with 60 Vbeta primers and 13 Jbeta primers. TCRdb's table, derived via immunoSEQ multiplex PCR, lists solely in-frame clones and lacks some. This table has roughly 67,000 clones, about 82% appearing once. A remark on this clone: Its target is not known.

This chain connects TRBV28 to TRBJ2-3, with 9 bases that match TRBD2. Input material: PBMCs. The sequence was obtained from a woman in her 30s in good health and CMV-seronegative. The CDR3 protein is CASSPIILAGDTDTQYF. In nucleotides, the CDR3 is TGTGCCAGCAGTCCGATTATCTTAGCGGGGGACACAGATACGCAGTATTTT.